The clone carrying this TCR beta chain was detected many times. The sample is drawn from a study of T cells in Graves' hyperthyroidism and ophthalmopathy. TCR beta CDR3 regions were amplified from RNA. HTBI primers were used for first-round RT-PCR of the TCR CDR3. TCRdb reprocessed the multiplex PCR reads with MiXCR, giving one entry per CDR3 protein. The table includes about 400,000 distinct CDR3 sequences, around 15% detected once. Trimming removed 4 bases from V and 4 bases from J, with 11 bases in between. Germline V gene lookup returns CDR1 SGDLS and CDR2 YYNGEE. The CDR3 runs to 13 residues. At least 3 on the Clinical Activity Score was recorded for ophthalmopathy patients, who also had NOSPECS grade at least 4 and duration under 3 months. Fresh peripheral blood, about 9.6 ml, yielded the PBMCs.

What was sequenced was blood. The sequence was obtained from a man aged 45-60 years with Graves' ophthalmopathy. The chain has TRBV9 and TRBJ1-1; no clear D. CDR3 DNA sequence: TGTGCCAGCAGCCCGTGGGTTGGCACTGAAGCTTTCTTT. Translated: CASSPWVGTEAFF.